The 28 T cell receptor beta chains below were found in one sample sequenced in a study of CD8 T cells in ankylosing spondylitis. TCRdb re-called the 5' RACE reads with MiXCR, one entry per CDR3 protein. The sample has a few hundred thousand distinct CDR3 sequences, roughly 20% seen once. The specimen was blood, either unsorted or a sorted T cell fraction (not recorded which). These receptors came from a female donor with ankylosing spondylitis or in good health (not recorded which).

This clonotype was seen a few times. The V and J genes are TRBV12-3 or TRBV12-4 and TRBJ1-6, with 9 bases fitting TRBD1. CDR3 length equals 15 residues. V lost 5 bases and J lost 8; bases outside the gene matches: 7. CDR3 bases: TGTGCCAGCAGTCTCAACAGGGGGCGGGATTCACCCCTCCACTTT. Translation: CASSLNRGRDSPLHF.

This clonotype was seen a few times. The V call is TRBV6-1, the J call TRBJ2-2; 7 positions agree with TRBD2. The CDR3 has 15 residues. Per germline, CDR1 MNHNS and CDR2 SASEGT. Unmatched junction bases numbered 6, after V lost 1 base and J lost 7 bases. This CDR3 reads CASSEGGGPDGELFF. For the CDR3, the DNA is TGTGCCAGCAGTGAAGGGGGAGGGCCTGACGGGGAGCTGTTTTTT.

This clonotype has at least ten counts. The chain links TRBV12-3 or TRBV12-4 to TRBJ2-5, with 9 bases lining up with TRBD2. V lost 1 base to trimming and J lost 7 bases; unmatched junction nucleotides: 7. The CDR3 has 15 residues. This chain's CDR3 is CASSLEGSGSVTQYF. The CDR3 nucleotides are TGTGCCAGCAGTTTAGAAGGTAGCGGGAGTGTGACCCAGTACTTC.

On this clonotype itself: A junction end diverges from the germline sequence, so it may reflect a read error. The genes are TRBV20-1 and TRBJ2-1; 9 bases are a match to TRBD2. The CDR3 runs to 18 residues. CDR1 DFQATT and CDR2 SNEGSKA come from the germline V gene (reference sequence). The CDR3 sequence is CCARDTSGRPSSYNEQFF. The CDR3 DNA reads as TGCTGTGCTAGAGATACGAGCGGGAGGCCAAGCTCCTACAATGAGCAGTTCTTC.

The chain couples TRBV20-1 to TRBJ2-1; 8 nucleotides line up with TRBD1. Germline CDR1 DFQATT, CDR2 SNEGSKA (reference sequence). V lost 8 bases and J lost 7; bases outside the gene matches: 7. The CDR3 covers 12 residues. This chain's CDR3 is CSSTGAGNEQFF. CDR3 nucleotides: TGCAGTTCGACAGGGGCGGGGAATGAGCAGTTCTTC.

This clonotype was detected only a few times. This chain connects TRBV5-1 to TRBJ1-2; TRBD1 might be the D (5 bases). CDR1 and CDR2 (germline): SGHRS, YFSETQ. The CDR3 is 14 amino acids. V was pared by 2 bases and J by 4 bases, with 12 bases between. CDR3 DNA: TGCGCCAGCAGCTTAAGCCCTGGGGCCTATGGCTACACCTTC. This codes for CASSLSPGAYGYTF.

In this sample, this clonotype turned up many times. The CDR3 DNA sequence: TGTGCCAGCAGCTTCGGAGCGGGTTCCTACGAGCAGTACTTC. Protein sequence: CASSFGAGSYEQYF. The V and J genes are TRBV7-2 and TRBJ2-7; tentatively, D is TRBD2 (6 bases). The V end lost 3 bases, the J end lost 1 base, and 10 bases lay between the germline ends. CDR1 is SGHTA, CDR2 FQGNSA, per germline. The CDR3 runs 14 residues. Looking up the rest from reference TRBV7-2 and TRBJ2-7 gives the full variable domain: GAGVSQSPSNKVTEKGKDVELRCDPISGHTALYWYRQSLGQGLEFLIYFQGNSAPDKSGLPSDRFSAERTGGSVSTLTIQRTQQEDSAVYLCASSFGAGSYEQYFGPGTRLTVT.

There are a few counts of this clonotype. The gene calls are TRBV29-1 and TRBJ2-7; 9 positions agree with TRBD2. CDR1 SQVTM and CDR2 ANQGSEA come from the germline V gene. With 5 bases clipped from V and 3 bases from J, the junction kept 8 bases outside the gene matches. The CDR3 totals 14 residues. The CDR3 is CSVSAGLANYEQYF. As DNA, the CDR3 is TGCAGCGTTTCCGCGGGACTAGCAAACTACGAGCAGTACTTC.

The chain employs TRBV29-1 and TRBJ2-5; 8 bases match TRBD2. The CDR3 has 15 residues. The germline V gene has CDR1 SQVTM and CDR2 ANQGSEA. The trim removed 0 bases at V and 4 bases at J, leaving 7 bases unmatched. CDR3 in DNA: TGCAGCGTTGAAGATAAGGGCCTAGCGGGAGAGACCCAGTACTTC. It encodes CSVEDKGLAGETQYF.

The chain is built from TRBV3-1 and TRBJ1-4; a weak D match, TRBD1 (5 bases). Trimming took off 8 bases at V and 3 bases at J, with 10 bases between the two ends. CDR1 LGHDT and CDR2 YNNKEL come from the germline V gene (reference sequence). The CDR3 contains 13 residues. The CDR3 spells CASGGLANEKLFF. The CDR3, as DNA: TGTGCCAGCGGGGGTCTTGCTAATGAAAAACTGTTTTTT.

The genes are TRBV19 and TRBJ1-1; 7 bases map to TRBD1. CDR3 length: 15 amino acids. Germline CDR1 LNHDA, CDR2 SQIVND (reference sequence). Trimming removed 6 bases from V and 1 base from J; junction bases left unmatched: 8. The CDR3 protein is CASRPVRGRNTEAFF. In nucleotides, the CDR3 is TGTGCCAGTAGACCGGTCAGGGGGAGGAACACTGAAGCTTTCTTT.

The genes are TRBV7-6 and TRBJ2-3; 13 bases match TRBD2. V lost 2 bases and J lost 3; bases outside the gene matches: 8. This CDR3 is 18 amino acids long. Germline CDR1 SGHVS, CDR2 FNYEAQ. CDR3 nucleotides: TGTGCCAGCAGCTTACCCCTGACTAGCGGGAGGTCTACAGATACGCAGTATTTT. Amino acid sequence: CASSLPLTSGRSTDTQYF.

The CDR3 is CASSVGRDDLDEQFF. The CDR3 DNA reads TGTGCCAGCAGCGTAGGTCGGGATGACCTGGATGAGCAGTTCTTC. This chain uses TRBV9 with TRBJ2-1; TRBD2 is a possible D gene (5 bases). The CDR3 consists of 15 residues. With 0 bases removed from V and 8 bases from J, the gap between germline ends came to 15 bases. Germline CDR1 SGDLS, CDR2 YYNGEE.

The sample holds a few counts of this clonotype. The rearrangement joins TRBV2 to TRBJ2-5; D is possibly TRBD1 (5 bases). The CDR3 length is 14 residues. V shed 6 bases and J shed 9 bases, with 20 bases lying between them. Germline V gene data show CDR1 as SNHLY and CDR2 as FYNNEI. The CDR3 spells CASSVNGPRAAQYF. The CDR3, as DNA: TGTGCCAGCAGCGTAAACGGACCCAGGGCGGCCCAGTACTTC.

This clonotype was observed many times. J is TRBJ2-7 and V is TRBV15; D assignment may be TRBD1 or TRBD2 (6 bases each). Germline CDR1 reads LNHNV; CDR2 reads YYDKDF (reference sequence). V gave up 3 bases and J gave up 6 bases, with 15 bases separating them. The CDR3 runs 14 residues. The CDR3 coding sequence is TGTGCCACCAGCAGGAGTCTAAGGGGGGCCGAGCAGTACTTC. Residues: CATSRSLRGAEQYF.

This clonotype has just a few counts. The chain carries TRBV4-1 and TRBJ2-2, with TRBD2 matching over 10 bases. This CDR3 is 17 amino acids long. The trim removed 1 base at V and 7 bases at J, leaving 9 bases unmatched. CDR1 is MGHRA, CDR2 YSYEKL, per germline. For the CDR3, the DNA is TGCGCCAGCAGCCAAGTAGCGGGAGGCCCCAGGAGCGGGGAGCTGTTTTTT. The encoded protein is CASSQVAGGPRSGELFF.

This clonotype has just a few counts. V gene TRBV18 combines with J gene TRBJ1-3; D is undetermined. The V end was cut by 2 bases, the J end by 1 base, with 6 bases between. Germline CDR1 KGHSH, CDR2 LQKENI. The CDR3 is made up of 14 amino acids. The CDR3 reads CASSPVISGNTIYF. The DNA of the CDR3 is TGTGCCAGCTCACCAGTGATATCTGGAAACACCATATATTTT.

CDR3 nucleotides: TGTGCCAGCAGGGGCAACAGGGTTGGCTACGAGCAGTACTTC. It specifies CASRGNRVGYEQYF. This rearrangement joins TRBV11-2 to TRBJ2-7, with D perhaps TRBD1 (6 bases). Trimming took off 6 bases at V and 3 bases at J, with 15 bases between the two ends. CDR1 and CDR2 (germline): SGHAT, FQNNGV. The CDR3 contains 14 residues.

The chain combines TRBV7-6 with TRBJ1-1; TRBD1 might be the D (5 bases). There are 15 residues in the CDR3. The V gene's germline CDR1 is SGHVS and CDR2 FNYEAQ. The V and J ends lost 1 base and 0 bases respectively, with 9 bases between them. CDR3 in amino acids: CASSLGTGMNTEAFF. In DNA, the CDR3 is TGTGCCAGCAGCTTAGGAACAGGCATGAACACTGAAGCTTTCTTT.

J is TRBJ2-1 and V is TRBV20-1; 8 bases fit TRBD2. With V trimmed by 5 bases and J by 6 bases, 9 bases remained unmatched. CDR3 size: 14 residues. Germline V gene lookup returns CDR1 DFQATT and CDR2 SNEGSKA (reference sequence). The CDR3 DNA follows: TGCAGTGCTGATCGGGGAGCGGGGGTCAATGAGCAGTTCTTC. Amino acids: CSADRGAGVNEQFF.

This clonotype was counted a few times. The chain carries TRBV6-1 and TRBJ2-1; perhaps D is TRBD1 or TRBD2 (5 bases each). The germline V gene has CDR1 MNHNS and CDR2 SASEGT. Trimming took 5 bases from V and 8 from J, leaving 19 bases between them. This CDR3 spans 15 amino acids. For the CDR3, the DNA is TGTGCCAGCAGTCGAGCCCAAACAAGGGGAGATGAGCAGTTCTTC. Its translation is CASSRAQTRGDEQFF.

The sample holds a few counts of this clonotype. The chain recombines TRBV10-3 with TRBJ1-5; 9 nucleotides match TRBD1. Germline loops: CDR1 ENHRY, CDR2 SYGVKD. The CDR3 is 15 amino acids. V lost 5 bases to trimming and J lost 3 bases; unmatched junction nucleotides: 5. The CDR3 loop is CAISRDRVNNQPQHF. The CDR3 region has the DNA TGTGCCATCAGTCGGGACAGGGTTAACAATCAGCCCCAGCATTTT.

This clonotype was seen a few times. The chain employs TRBV5-5 and TRBJ1-4, with no clear D. Germline V gene lookup returns CDR1 SGHKS and CDR2 YYEKEE (reference sequence). This CDR3 spans 13 amino acids. Trimming stripped 4 bases from V and 0 bases from J, with 4 bases between. CDR3 in amino acids: CASSMTTNEKLFF. In nucleotides, the CDR3 is TGTGCCAGCAGCATGACAACTAATGAAAAACTGTTTTTT.

The gene calls are TRBV2 and TRBJ1-4; 9 positions match TRBD1. Trimming cost V 0 bases and J 8 bases; bases outside gene matches: 7. This CDR3 has 16 residues. The V gene's germline CDR1 is SNHLY and CDR2 FYNNEI. The DNA of the CDR3 is TGTGCCAGCAGTGAAGCGGGGACAGGGCTACGCGAAAAACTGTTTTTT. Residues: CASSEAGTGLREKLFF.

This sequence joins TRBV20-1 and TRBJ2-7; D unclear. The CDR3 spans 13 residues. CDR1 DFQATT and CDR2 SNEGSKA come from the germline V gene (reference sequence). V lost 3 bases and J 6 bases, leaving 15 bases between the germline ends. The CDR3 nucleotides are TGCAGTGCTAGTAAAGGGTGGATAGGCGAGCAGTACTTC. It is translated as CSASKGWIGEQYF.

V gene TRBV28 combines with J gene TRBJ2-1, with 7 bases lining up with TRBD2. CDR3 length: 15 residues. Germline lookup yields CDR1 MDHEN and CDR2 SYDVKM. V was clipped by 7 bases and J by 2 bases; unmatched bases: 8. This CDR3 is CASTAPSGAYNEQFF. As DNA, the CDR3 is TGTGCCAGCACCGCCCCTAGCGGAGCCTACAATGAGCAGTTCTTC.

V usage is TRBV4-3 and J usage is TRBJ2-7; D is unclear. The germline V gene has CDR1 LGHNA and CDR2 YSLEER. Trimming took off 4 bases at V and 6 bases at J, with 19 bases between the two ends. The CDR3 extends over 15 amino acids. CDR3 in DNA: TGCGCCAGCAGCCTACAACCGGGCCGAGGAACCGAGCAGTACTTC. The encoded protein is CASSLQPGRGTEQYF.

Ten or more counts support this clonotype. The chain joins TRBV29-1 to TRBJ1-2; 8 positions agree with TRBD1. The V segment lost 3 bases and the J segment 2 bases; nucleotides outside the gene matches: 2. The V gene's germline CDR1 is SQVTM and CDR2 ANQGSEA. This CDR3 comprises 13 residues. The DNA for the CDR3 is TGCAGCGTTGAGCAGGGGGCGAACTATGGCTACACCTTC. This encodes CSVEQGANYGYTF.